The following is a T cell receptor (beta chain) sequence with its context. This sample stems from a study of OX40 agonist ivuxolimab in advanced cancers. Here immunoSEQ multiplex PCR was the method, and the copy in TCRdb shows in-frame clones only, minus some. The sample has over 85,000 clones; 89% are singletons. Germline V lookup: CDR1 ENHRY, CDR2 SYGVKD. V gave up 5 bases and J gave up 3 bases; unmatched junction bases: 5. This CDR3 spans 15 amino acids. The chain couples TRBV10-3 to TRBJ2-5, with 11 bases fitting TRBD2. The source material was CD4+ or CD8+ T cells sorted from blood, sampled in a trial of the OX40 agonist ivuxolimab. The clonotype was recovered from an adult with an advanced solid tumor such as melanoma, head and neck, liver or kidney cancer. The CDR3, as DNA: TGTGCCATCAGTCCATTAGCGGGGGGGGAAGAGACCCAGTACTTC. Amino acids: CAISPLAGGEETQYF.